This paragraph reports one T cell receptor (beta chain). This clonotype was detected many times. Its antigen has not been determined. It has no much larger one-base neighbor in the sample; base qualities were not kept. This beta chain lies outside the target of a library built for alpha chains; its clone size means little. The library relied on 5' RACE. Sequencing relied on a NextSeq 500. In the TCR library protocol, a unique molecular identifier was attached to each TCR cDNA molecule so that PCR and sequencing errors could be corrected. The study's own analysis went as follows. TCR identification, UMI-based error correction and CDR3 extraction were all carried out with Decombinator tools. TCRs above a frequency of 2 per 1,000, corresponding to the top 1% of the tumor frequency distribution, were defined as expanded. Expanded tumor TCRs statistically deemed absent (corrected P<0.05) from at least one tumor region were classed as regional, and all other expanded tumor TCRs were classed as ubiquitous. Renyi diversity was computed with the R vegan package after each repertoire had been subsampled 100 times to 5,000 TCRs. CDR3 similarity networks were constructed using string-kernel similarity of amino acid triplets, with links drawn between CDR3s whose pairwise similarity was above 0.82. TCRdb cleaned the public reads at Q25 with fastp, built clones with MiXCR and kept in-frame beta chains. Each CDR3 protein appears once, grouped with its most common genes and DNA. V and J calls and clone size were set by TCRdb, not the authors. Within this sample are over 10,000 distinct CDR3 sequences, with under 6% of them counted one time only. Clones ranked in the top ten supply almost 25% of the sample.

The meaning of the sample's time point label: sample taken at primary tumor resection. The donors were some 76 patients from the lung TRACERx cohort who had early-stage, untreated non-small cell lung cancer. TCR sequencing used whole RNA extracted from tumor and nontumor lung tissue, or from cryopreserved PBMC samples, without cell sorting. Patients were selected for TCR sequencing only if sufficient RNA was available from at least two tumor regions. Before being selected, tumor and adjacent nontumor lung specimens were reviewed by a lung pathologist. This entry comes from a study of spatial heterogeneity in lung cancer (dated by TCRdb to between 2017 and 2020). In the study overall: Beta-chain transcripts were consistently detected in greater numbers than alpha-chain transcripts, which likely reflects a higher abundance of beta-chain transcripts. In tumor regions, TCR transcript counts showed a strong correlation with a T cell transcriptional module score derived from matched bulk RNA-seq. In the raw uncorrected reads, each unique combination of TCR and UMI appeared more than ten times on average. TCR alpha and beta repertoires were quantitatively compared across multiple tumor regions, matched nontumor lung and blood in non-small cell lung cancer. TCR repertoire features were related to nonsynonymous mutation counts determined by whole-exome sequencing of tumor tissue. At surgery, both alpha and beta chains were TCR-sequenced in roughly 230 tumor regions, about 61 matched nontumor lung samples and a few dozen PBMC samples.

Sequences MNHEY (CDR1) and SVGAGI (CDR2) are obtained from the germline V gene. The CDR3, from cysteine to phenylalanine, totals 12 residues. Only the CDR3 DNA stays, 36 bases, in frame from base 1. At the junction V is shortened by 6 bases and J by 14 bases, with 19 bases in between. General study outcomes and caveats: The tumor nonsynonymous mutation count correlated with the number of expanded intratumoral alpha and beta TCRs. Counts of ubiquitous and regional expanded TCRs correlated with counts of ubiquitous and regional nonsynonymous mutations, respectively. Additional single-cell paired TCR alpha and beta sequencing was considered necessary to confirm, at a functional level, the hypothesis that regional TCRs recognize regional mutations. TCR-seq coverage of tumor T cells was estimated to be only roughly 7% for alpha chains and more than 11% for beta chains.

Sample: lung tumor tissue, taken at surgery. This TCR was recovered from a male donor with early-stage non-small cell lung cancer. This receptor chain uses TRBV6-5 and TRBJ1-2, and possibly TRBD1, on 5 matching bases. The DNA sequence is TGTGCCAGCAGACCGGGGACGGCCCCGATGACCTTC. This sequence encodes CASRPGTAPMTF.